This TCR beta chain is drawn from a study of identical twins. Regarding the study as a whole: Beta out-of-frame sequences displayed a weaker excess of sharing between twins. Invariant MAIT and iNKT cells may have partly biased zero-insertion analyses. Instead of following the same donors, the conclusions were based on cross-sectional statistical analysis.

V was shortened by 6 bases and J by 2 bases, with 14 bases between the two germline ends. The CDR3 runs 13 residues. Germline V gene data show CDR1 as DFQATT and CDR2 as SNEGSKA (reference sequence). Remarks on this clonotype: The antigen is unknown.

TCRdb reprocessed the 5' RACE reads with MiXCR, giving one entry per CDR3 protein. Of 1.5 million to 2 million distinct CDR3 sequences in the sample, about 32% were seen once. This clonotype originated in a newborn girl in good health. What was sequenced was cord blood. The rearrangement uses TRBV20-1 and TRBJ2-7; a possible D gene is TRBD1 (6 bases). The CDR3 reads CSAQGIGTYEQYF. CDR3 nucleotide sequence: TGCAGTGCCCAGGGGATCGGAACCTACGAGCAGTACTTC.